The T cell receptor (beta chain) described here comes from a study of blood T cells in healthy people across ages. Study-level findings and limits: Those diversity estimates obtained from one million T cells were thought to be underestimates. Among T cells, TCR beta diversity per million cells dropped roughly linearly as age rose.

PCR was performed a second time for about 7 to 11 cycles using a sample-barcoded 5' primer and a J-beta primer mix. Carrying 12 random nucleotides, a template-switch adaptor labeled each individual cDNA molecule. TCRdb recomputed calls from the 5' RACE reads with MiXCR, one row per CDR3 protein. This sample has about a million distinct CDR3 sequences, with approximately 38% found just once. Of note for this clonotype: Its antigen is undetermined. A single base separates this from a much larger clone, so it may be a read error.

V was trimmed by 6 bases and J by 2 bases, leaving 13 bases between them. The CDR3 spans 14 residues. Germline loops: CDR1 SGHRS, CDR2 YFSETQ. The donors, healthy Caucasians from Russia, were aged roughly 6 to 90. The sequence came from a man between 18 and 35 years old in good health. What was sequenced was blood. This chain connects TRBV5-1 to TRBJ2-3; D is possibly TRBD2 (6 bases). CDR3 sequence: CASIPGLPTDTQYF. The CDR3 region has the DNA TGCGCCAGCATCCCGGGACTTCCCACAGATACGCAGTATTTT.